These 10 T cell receptor beta chains were sequenced from one sample in a study of OX40 agonist ivuxolimab in advanced cancers. The library was generated by the immunoSEQ multiplex PCR assay. TCRdb stores this immuneACCESS table with in-frame sequences only. Part of the clones is absent; in the studies checked, under half of the shortfall reflects unresolved V genes, and no reason is known for the rest. A total of 40,000 to 60,000 clones appear in this sample, roughly 86% of them only once. 1.5% to 2% of the sample comes from the top ten. This specimen was CD4+ or CD8+ T cells sorted from blood, taken in a trial of the OX40 agonist ivuxolimab. These receptors were collected from an adult with an advanced solid tumor such as melanoma, head and neck, liver or kidney cancer.

This sequence joins TRBV6-1 and TRBJ2-2; TRBD1 matches 7 bases. Germline CDR1 and CDR2: MNHNS and SASEGT. The V and J ends lost 8 bases and 7 bases, in that order; junction bases with no gene match: 10. The CDR3 runs 14 residues. The CDR3 sequence is CASGERQGFGELFF. The CDR3 DNA reads TGTGCCAGCGGGGAACGACAGGGCTTCGGGGAGCTGTTTTTT.

J is TRBJ1-2 and V is TRBV18, with no clear D. The CDR3 contains 14 residues. The germline V gene encodes CDR1 KGHSH and CDR2 LQKENI. V lost 2 bases, J lost 6 bases, and 13 bases lay in between. The CDR3 DNA reads as TGTGCCAGCTCACCAATTACCGGGAAGGATGGCTACACCTTC. It encodes CASSPITGKDGYTF. Based on the CDR3 plus reference TRBV18 and TRBJ1-2, the full variable domain is NAGVMQNPRHLVRRRGQEARLRCSPMKGHSHVYWYRQLPEEGLKFMVYLQKENIIDESGMPKERFSAEFPKEGPSILRIQQVVRGDSAAYFCASSPITGKDGYTFGSGTRLTVV.

The rearrangement joins TRBV5-1 to TRBJ2-7, with unresolved D. The germline V gene encodes CDR1 SGHRS and CDR2 YFSETQ. This CDR3 region has 14 residues. Trimming took 0 bases from V and 2 from J, leaving 9 bases between them. CDR3: CASSLVGSPYEQYF. The CDR3 DNA follows: TGCGCCAGCAGCTTGGTAGGATCTCCCTACGAGCAGTACTTC.

The chain has TRBV6-1 and TRBJ1-2; D gene uncertain. Germline assignment: CDR1 MNHNS and CDR2 SASEGT. This CDR3 spans 13 amino acids. V dropped 3 bases and J dropped 3 bases, with 8 bases sitting between them. Written as DNA, the CDR3 is TGTGCCAGCAGTGAGGTGGGTGACTATGGCTACACCTTC. Amino acid sequence: CASSEVGDYGYTF.

J is TRBJ2-7 and V is TRBV19, with 7 bases fitting TRBD1. The ends lost 3 bases at V and 3 bases at J; junction bases unmatched: 11. The length of the CDR3 is 16 residues. The germline gives CDR1 LNHDA, CDR2 SQIVND (reference sequence). The CDR3 here is CASSILDGTAGYEQYF. The CDR3 DNA follows: TGTGCCAGTAGTATCTTGGACGGGACAGCCGGCTACGAGCAGTACTTC.

The table lists this clone with a count of one. This chain uses TRBV10-2 with TRBJ2-5; tentative D call: TRBD2 (6 bases). The closer fit of TRBJ2-7 to the DNA end suggests the J call may be wrong. Germline CDR1 is WSHSY and CDR2 is SAAADI. This CDR3 region has 12 residues. This chain's CDR3 is CASSLTRGEQYF. The DNA of the CDR3 is TGCGCCAGCAGTTTGACTAGAGGCGAGCAGTACTTC.

In this sample, this clone is medium-sized. CDR3 coding DNA: TGTGCCAGCAGACCCGGGACTGCGTACGAGCAGTACTTC. Translation gives CASRPGTAYEQYF. The rearrangement links TRBV6-6 to TRBJ2-7; D may be TRBD2 (6 bases). The CDR3 has 13 amino acids. Germline assignment: CDR1 MNHNY and CDR2 SVGAGI (reference sequence). V lost 6 bases and J 4 bases, leaving 13 bases between the germline ends.

This chain links TRBV28 with TRBJ1-4; maybe TRBD1 (5 bases). V was shortened by 8 bases and J by 8 bases, with 15 bases between the two germline ends. The length of the CDR3 is 13 residues. CDR1 is MDHEN and CDR2 is SYDVKM in the germline V gene. The CDR3 coding sequence is TGTGCCAGCGGGGGGGGTGCAGAGGAAAAACTGTTTTTT. This sequence encodes CASGGGAEEKLFF.

This clone was seen a handful of times. The chain's CDR3 is CASSPFIYGYTF. The CDR3 coding sequence is TGTGCCAGCAGCCCGTTCATTTATGGCTACACCTTC. The chain joins TRBV7-9 to TRBJ1-2; D ambiguous. In germline, CDR1 is SEHNR, CDR2 FQNEAQ (reference sequence). Between the trimmed V and J ends, which lost 5 bases and 5 bases, there was a span of 9 bases. CDR3 length equals 12 residues.

The chain is built from TRBV9 and TRBJ2-5; 10 bases are a match to TRBD2. The CDR3 loop spans 13 amino acids. V gave up 7 bases and J gave up 4 bases; unmatched junction bases: 4. CDR1 is SGDLS, CDR2 YYNGEE, per germline. The CDR3 spells CASGGLARETQYF. CDR3 coding DNA: TGTGCCAGCGGGGGACTAGCGAGAGAGACCCAGTACTTC.